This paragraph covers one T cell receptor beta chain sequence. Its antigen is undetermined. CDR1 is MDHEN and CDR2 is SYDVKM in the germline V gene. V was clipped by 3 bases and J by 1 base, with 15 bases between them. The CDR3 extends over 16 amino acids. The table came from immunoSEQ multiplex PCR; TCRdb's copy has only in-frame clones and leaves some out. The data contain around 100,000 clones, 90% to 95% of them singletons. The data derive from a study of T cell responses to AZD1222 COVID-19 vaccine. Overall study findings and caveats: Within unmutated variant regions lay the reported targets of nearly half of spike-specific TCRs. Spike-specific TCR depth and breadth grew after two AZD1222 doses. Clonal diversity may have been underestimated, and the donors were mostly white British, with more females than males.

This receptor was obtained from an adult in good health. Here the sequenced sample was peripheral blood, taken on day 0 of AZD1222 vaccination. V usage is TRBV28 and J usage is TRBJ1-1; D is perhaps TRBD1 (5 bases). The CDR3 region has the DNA TGTGCCAGCAGTTTCCCGGTTGGGGGATCGAACACTGAAGCTTTCTTT. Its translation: CASSFPVGGSNTEAFF.